This T cell receptor (beta chain) was documented in a study of blood T cell repertoires in COVID-19. On the study more broadly: Samples representing acute and convalescent COVID-19 were sourced from the United States, Italy and Spain. Nucleic acid was either cDNA or gDNA, and it came from T cells, B-cell-depleted T cells, or PBMCs.

Per the authors' pipeline: The authors estimated nucleated cell counts from reference gene primer amplification. The data were produced by immunoSEQ multiplex PCR, yet TCRdb's version contains in-frame clones alone and is incomplete. V, J and clone size are those of that table, while D and trimming were read from the DNA. The data show around 270,000 clones, approximately 90% seen once. CDR3 length: 17 residues. Germline values: CDR1 SGHNT, CDR2 YYREEE (reference sequence). V was pared by 0 bases and J by 5 bases, with 8 bases of the junction left unmatched. The source material was peripheral blood. The chain employs TRBV5-4 and TRBJ2-2, with 9 nucleotides matching TRBD2. This sequence originates from a man between 40 and 49 years old with acute or convalescent COVID-19. The CDR3 here is CASSLAKAGGGTGELFF. Here the CDR3 DNA reads TGTGCCAGCAGCTTGGCGAAAGCGGGGGGCGGGACCGGGGAGCTGTTTTTT.